This T cell receptor beta chain stems from a study of blood T cell repertoires in COVID-19. In the study overall: COVID-19 samples, acute and convalescent, were from the United States, Italy and Spain. The analysed material was cDNA or gDNA that came from T cells, B-cell-depleted T cells, or PBMCs.

TCRdb's table, derived via immunoSEQ multiplex PCR, lists solely in-frame clones and lacks some. The repertoire holds fewer than 200,000 clones, about 80% seen once, with 7.8% in the top ten. The CDR3 has 13 residues. Germline V CDR1 and CDR2: SEHNR, FQNEAQ (reference sequence). V was clipped by 2 bases and J by 4 bases, with 8 bases between them. Sequenced input: peripheral blood. The TCR originated in an older woman with COVID-19, enrolled during active disease. The gene calls are TRBV7-9 and TRBJ1-1; D is ambiguous. The CDR3 region is CASSLTGVTEAFF. CDR3 nucleotides: TGTGCCAGCAGCTTAACCGGGGTCACTGAAGCTTTCTTT.